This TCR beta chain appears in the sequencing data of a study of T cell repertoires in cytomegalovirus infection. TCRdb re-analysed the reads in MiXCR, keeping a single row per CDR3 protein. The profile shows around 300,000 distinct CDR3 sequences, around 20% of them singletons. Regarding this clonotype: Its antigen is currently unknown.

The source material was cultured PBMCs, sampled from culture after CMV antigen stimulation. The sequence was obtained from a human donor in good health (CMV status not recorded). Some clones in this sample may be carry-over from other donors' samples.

The CDR3 is CASSGRDRGPSEAFF. The CDR3 nucleotides are TGTGCCAGCAGTGGAAGGGACAGGGGGCCTTCTGAAGCTTTCTTT. This chain joins TRBV28 and TRBJ1-1; 12 bases agree with TRBD1. The J segment lost 6 bases and the V segment lost 5 bases, leaving 7 bases of the junction unmatched. The CDR3 is made up of 15 amino acids. The germline CDR1 and CDR2 sequences are MDHEN and SYDVKM.